This record covers a single TCR beta chain. With 2 bases clipped from V and 2 bases from J, the junction kept 4 bases outside the gene matches. The CDR3 length is 16 residues. CDR1 is SEHNR, CDR2 FQNEAQ, per germline (reference sequence). These data originate in a study of blood T cell repertoires in COVID-19. Study as a whole: Collection of acute and convalescent COVID-19 samples took place in the United States, Italy and Spain. Sources were T cells, B-cell-depleted T cells, or PBMCs; the material itself was cDNA or gDNA.

Original handling: Amplification of reference gene primers provided the estimated nucleated cell counts. Produced via immunoSEQ multiplex PCR; TCRdb's table is partial and in-frame only. The V and J calls and clone size were taken over from that table, and D and trimming were inferred from the DNA. The table shows under 300,000 clones, with 70% to 80% occurring only once. The sequence was collected from a woman aged 80 or over with acute or convalescent COVID-19. The chain joins TRBV7-9 to TRBJ2-7; 12 nucleotides match TRBD1. The sample taken for sequencing was peripheral blood. Here the CDR3 DNA reads TGTGCCAGCAGCTTAAAGGGACAGGGGGCCACCTACGAGCAGTACTTC. This encodes CASSLKGQGATYEQYF.